This TCR beta chain was sequenced for a study of cytomegalovirus exposure and HLA in healthy donors. The wider study: Around 78 million unique TCRs, all from HLA-typed donors, were included in an early release of the data. Findings and limits, study-wide: Per a later analysis, about 18,000 TCR beta sequences showed association with HLA alleles at 0.05 false discovery rate. Indistinguishable V segments, including TRBV6-2 and TRBV6-3, were excluded. Donors belonging to an Asian-associated ancestry cluster reportedly showed fewer N-insertions in productive TCRs than the roughly 680-donor mean, according to what a later analysis found.

PCR primers comprised 60 Vbeta and 13 Jbeta primers. Profiled with immunoSEQ multiplex PCR; TCRdb holds only in-frame clones, not every one. Here the sample spans some 150,000 clones, around 69% being singletons. Concerning this clone: Its target is not known.

Unmatched junction bases numbered 10, after V lost 4 bases and J lost 7 bases. This CDR3 is 14 amino acids long. Germline V lookup: CDR1 SGHRS, CDR2 YFSETQ. The J gene is TRBJ2-5, the V gene TRBV5-1, with 7 bases aligning to TRBD1. Source material: PBMCs. The sequence was collected from a man aged 55 to 70 in good health and CMV-seronegative. In DNA, the CDR3 is TGCGCCAGCAGCGCCCGACAGGGATACGGGACCCAGTACTTC. Amino acid sequence: CASSARQGYGTQYF.